This T cell receptor (beta chain) was recorded in a study of blood T cells in healthy people across ages. Trimming cost V 2 bases and J 6 bases, with 8 bases left between them. This CDR3 has 13 residues. CDR1 and CDR2 from the germline V gene are LGHNA and YSLEER. The use of a sample-barcoded 5' primer and a J-beta primer mix characterized a second PCR of roughly 7 to 11 cycles. Using its own MiXCR run on the 5' RACE reads, TCRdb lists one record per CDR3 protein. The sample has roughly 1,000,000 distinct CDR3 sequences, under 30% seen once. These data were likewise used in another study, on T cells of mothers and their children.

The clonotype was recovered from a girl aged 2 to 9 in good health. This sequence joins TRBV4-3 and TRBJ2-4; no reliable D call. The sequenced material came from blood. The CDR3 nucleotides read TGCGCCAGCAGCCAACAAAGAGGAAACATTCAGTACTTC. It translates to CASSQQRGNIQYF.